By sample share, the clone carrying this TCR beta chain is medium-sized. TCRdb re-derived calls from the 5' RACE reads in MiXCR, one entry per CDR3 protein. The table lists about 27,000 distinct CDR3 sequences, under 5% of them singletons. This specimen belongs to a study of early T cells in non-severe SARS-CoV-2 infection. The CDR3 runs 17 residues. Trimming left V 1 base short and J 3 bases short, with 21 bases between. Germline V lookup: CDR1 DFQATT, CDR2 SNEGSKA (reference sequence). This sequence was found in an adult who was a healthcare worker with PCR-confirmed SARS-CoV-2 infection or an uninfected control (not recorded which). The chain recombines TRBV20-1 with TRBJ1-2; D is possibly TRBD1 (5 bases). The source material was whole blood. Written as DNA, the CDR3 is TGCAGTGCTAGAGCCACCGGGACCGCCTCTAATTACTATGGCTACACCTTC. Translation: CSARATGTASNYYGYTF.